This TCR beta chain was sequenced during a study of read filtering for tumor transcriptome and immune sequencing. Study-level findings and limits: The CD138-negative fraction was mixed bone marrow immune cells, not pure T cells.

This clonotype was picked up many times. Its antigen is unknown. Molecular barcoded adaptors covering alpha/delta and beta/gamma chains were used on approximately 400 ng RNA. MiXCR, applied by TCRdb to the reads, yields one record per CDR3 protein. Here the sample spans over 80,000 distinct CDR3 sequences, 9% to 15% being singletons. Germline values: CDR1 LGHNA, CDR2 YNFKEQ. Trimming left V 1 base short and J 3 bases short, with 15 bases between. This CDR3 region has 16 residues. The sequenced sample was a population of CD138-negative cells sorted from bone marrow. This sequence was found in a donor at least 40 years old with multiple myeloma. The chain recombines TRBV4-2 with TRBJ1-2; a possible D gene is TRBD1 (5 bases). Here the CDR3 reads CASSQVVSGGDYGYTF. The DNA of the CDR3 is TGTGCCAGCAGCCAAGTGGTATCGGGAGGGGACTATGGCTACACCTTC.